This T cell receptor (beta chain) emerged from a study of blood T cell repertoires in COVID-19. Study-level background: The cDNA or gDNA used as material had been derived from T cells, B-cell-depleted T cells, or PBMCs.

In the original processing: Amplification with reference gene primers provided the estimates of nucleated cell counts. TCRdb's table, derived via immunoSEQ multiplex PCR, lists solely in-frame clones and lacks some. V and J calls and clone size are those listed in that table; D and trimming were worked out from the DNA. The sample lists 350,000 to 450,000 clones, 85% to 90% occurring once. Germline lookup yields CDR1 SGHAT and CDR2 FQNNGV. The length of the CDR3 is 13 residues. The V gene end was trimmed by 6 bases and the J gene end by 10 bases; junction bases not matched to a gene: 9. Adults between roughly 18 and 90 years of age took part from 20 to 25 US areas. Participants' reported clinical history set cohort assignment.

J is TRBJ2-1 and V is TRBV11-2; 7 bases match TRBD2. Sequenced input: PBMCs or T cells enriched from blood (not recorded which). This sequence originates from a woman between 25 and 40 years old who had recovered from COVID-19. The CDR3: CASRSGIGKEQFF. In nucleotides, the CDR3 is TGTGCCAGCAGGAGCGGGATCGGGAAAGAGCAGTTCTTC.